The clone carrying this T cell receptor beta chain appeared many times. Amplification of TCR alpha and beta CDR3 regions from RNA used iRepertoire nested multiplex PCR. TCRdb passed the multiplex PCR reads through MiXCR, listing each CDR3 protein once. Of over 100,000 distinct CDR3 sequences listed, about 25% are singletons. The sample originates from a study of glioma-infiltrating T cells. The CDR3 loop spans 15 amino acids. The ends lost 3 bases at V and 8 bases at J; junction bases unmatched: 14. The germline V gene encodes CDR1 DFQATT and CDR2 SNEGSKA (reference sequence). This sequence was found in a human donor with low-grade glioma or glioblastoma, undergoing nonglioma brain surgery, or in good health (not recorded which). The chain couples TRBV20-1 to TRBJ2-3, with TRBD1 matching 7 bases. The source material was glioma tissue, nonneoplastic brain tissue, or PBMCs (not recorded which). CDR3 amino acids: CSARPRQGIAGTQYF. The CDR3 DNA sequence: TGCAGTGCTAGGCCAAGACAGGGTATAGCAGGTACGCAGTATTTT.